This T cell receptor beta chain was obtained from a study of regulatory T cells in long-lasting Graves disease. This clonotype has at least ten counts. The antigen is not known. General study findings and limits: Lower TCR diversity was seen in persistent Graves' patients than in newly diagnosed ones.

V lost 3 bases to trimming and J lost 0 bases, with 9 bases between them. The CDR3 is 15 amino acids. In germline, CDR1 is SNHLY, CDR2 FYNNEI. Time point given: newly diagnosed GD, antithyroid drugs for less than 3 months. Generation of the TCR library employed RNA extracted from PBMCs. All patients originated from an endocrinology department located in Xi'an, China. EDTA tubes were used for drawing approximately 8.4 milliliters of peripheral blood. Both iRepertoire HTBI primers and Arm-PCR of CDR3 regions were used to build the TCR beta libraries. In TCRdb, the multiplex PCR reads were re-called with MiXCR into one record per CDR3 protein. The data contain approximately 350,000 distinct CDR3 sequences, around 15% of them singletons. The same data also went into a second study, on T cells in Graves' hyperthyroidism and ophthalmopathy.

The J gene is TRBJ2-4, the V gene TRBV2; a possible D gene is TRBD2 (6 bases). This material consisted of peripheral blood mononuclear cells (PBMCs), taken at new diagnosis, from a patient treated with antithyroid drugs. This clonotype originated in a woman aged 18-35 years with Graves disease. The CDR3 loop is CASSDAGLAKNIQYF. In DNA, the CDR3 is TGTGCCAGCAGTGACGCGGGACTAGCCAAAAACATTCAGTACTTC.